This T cell receptor beta chain was identified during a study of T-cell reconstitution after alpha-beta-depleted transplantation in children. A library of TCRbeta sequences, prepared with unique molecular identifiers, was generated. Using its own MiXCR run on the PCR reads, TCRdb lists one record per CDR3 protein. This sample has approximately 390,000 distinct CDR3 sequences, with around 9.9% found just once. Germline assignment: CDR1 SGHTA and CDR2 FQGNSA. Trimming shortened V by 5 bases and J by 4 bases, and 18 bases separated the two germline ends. CDR3 length equals 16 residues. J is TRBJ1-5 and V is TRBV7-2, with D hard to call. The sequencing here drew on PBMCs from the stem cell graft donor, taken from the stem cell graft. The TCR comes from a human donor who donated a stem cell graft to a child with acute myeloid leukemia. As DNA, the CDR3 is TGTGCCAGCAGCGACCTAGGTGCGGGAGTAAATCAGCCCCAGCATTTT. Translated: CASSDLGAGVNQPQHF.